The clone carrying this T cell receptor beta chain has a count of ten or more. This sample is drawn from a study of T cells after yellow fever vaccination. TCRdb reprocessed the 5' RACE reads with MiXCR, giving one entry per CDR3 protein. The sample shows around 250,000 distinct CDR3 sequences, 5.2% of them seen only once. The sequences come from CD4+ T cells sorted from PBMCs, collected on the day of the yellow fever booster vaccination. This clonotype was sampled from a man aged 18 to 29 who received the YFV17D yellow fever vaccine.

The CDR3 DNA sequence: TGTGCCAGCAGCTCTCAGCGGGGGGAAACAGATACGCAGTATTTT. This sequence encodes CASSSQRGETDTQYF. V is TRBV7-6 and J is TRBJ2-3, with 9 bases fitting TRBD2. Trimming removed 4 bases from V and 3 bases from J; junction bases left unmatched: 5. Germline CDR1 and CDR2: SGHVS and FNYEAQ. This CDR3 has 15 residues.